This T cell receptor beta chain was found in a study of T cells in Graves' hyperthyroidism and ophthalmopathy. Study at large: Peripheral blood sampling occurred at initial diagnosis, before any treatment.

Study-wide results and caveats: In the blood, most expanded thyroid clonotypes above 0.001 appeared as well.

Comment on this clonotype: Its antigen remains unidentified.

Amplification of TCR beta CDR3 regions used RNA as the template. Using the HTBI primer set, a first-round RT-PCR was run on the TCR CDR3. TCRdb reanalysed the multiplex PCR reads using MiXCR and keeps one entry per CDR3 protein. The table has 270,000 or so distinct CDR3 sequences, less than 30% seen once. The CDR3 extends over 12 amino acids. V lost 7 bases to trimming and J lost 7 bases, with 13 bases between them. Sequencing was done on a sample of blood. The J gene is TRBJ1-2, the V gene TRBV12-3 or TRBV12-4, with D maybe TRBD1 (5 bases). This TCR was recovered from a man aged 40-49 years with Graves' hyperthyroidism that later progressed to Graves' ophthalmopathy. CDR3 sequence: CASTSGLGGYTF. The CDR3 bases are TGTGCCAGCACGTCGGGGCTTGGTGGCTACACCTTC.